Each of the 15 T cell receptor beta chains below was sequenced from the same sample in a study of blood T cell repertoires in COVID-19. Produced via immunoSEQ multiplex PCR; TCRdb's table is partial and in-frame only. The repertoire includes roughly 310,000 clones, roughly 90% of them detected once, and roughly 4% sits in the top ten. Sequencing input: peripheral blood. The receptors originated from a woman aged 45-60 years with active or convalescent COVID-19.

This clone came up once. The chain couples TRBV5-6 to TRBJ2-1; TRBD2 aligns across 11 bases. The germline V gene has CDR1 SGHDT and CDR2 YYEEEE. Trimming at V came to 4 bases and at J to 2 bases, leaving 8 bases not matched to a gene. The CDR3 has 17 amino acids. CDR3 in amino acids: CASSLIAGGPAYNEQFF. CDR3 nucleotides: TGTGCCAGCAGCCTGATAGCGGGAGGGCCCGCCTACAATGAGCAGTTCTTC.

J is TRBJ1-6 and V is TRBV3-1 (or the pseudogene TRBV3-2), with D possibly matching TRBD1 (6 bases). Germline assignment: CDR1 LGHDT and CDR2 YNNKEL (reference sequence). The V end lost 4 bases, the J end lost 4 bases, and 17 bases lay between the germline ends. The CDR3 is 17 amino acids. The CDR3 bases are TGTGCCAGCAGCCCCCCAGGGGCATACTTGTATAATTCACCCCTCCACTTT. As protein: CASSPPGAYLYNSPLHF.

The rearrangement joins TRBV6-5 to TRBJ1-3; possible D gene TRBD1, 6 bases. CDR1 and CDR2 from the germline V gene are MNHEY and SVGAGI. V was clipped by 5 bases and J by 5 bases, with 13 bases between them. CDR3 length: 14 amino acids. CDR3 DNA sequence: TGTGCCAGCAGTCCGGACAGTTATAGAAACACCATATATTTT. Protein: CASSPDSYRNTIYF.

The rearrangement links TRBV30 to TRBJ2-2; D gene uncertain. Germline loops: CDR1 GTSNPN, CDR2 SVGIG (reference sequence). V shed 0 bases and J shed 1 base, with 9 bases lying between them. The CDR3 is 15 amino acids. The CDR3 region has the DNA TGTGCCTGGAGTGTGGGCAGCCTGAACACCGGGGAGCTGTTTTTT. Translating it yields CAWSVGSLNTGELFF. Supplemented by reference TRBV30 and TRBJ2-2, the full variable domain reads SQTIHQWPATLVQPVGSPLSLECTVEGTSNPNLYWYRQAAGRGLQLLFYSVGIGQISSEVPQNLSASRPQDRQFILSSKKLLLSDSGFYLCAWSVGSLNTGELFFGEGSRLTVL.

The chain combines TRBV10-1 with TRBJ1-4; D may be TRBD1 (6 bases). The V and J ends lost 6 bases and 0 bases respectively, with 17 bases between them. The CDR3 covers 17 residues. In germline, CDR1 is WNHNN, CDR2 SYGVQD (reference sequence). The CDR3, as DNA: TGCGCCAGCAGGAGAACAGGGAAAGTTGCAACTAATGAAAAACTGTTTTTT. It is translated as CASRRTGKVATNEKLFF.

The chain joins TRBV18 to TRBJ2-3; 7 bases align to TRBD1. The CDR3 is 16 amino acids. With V trimmed by 3 bases and J by 6 bases, 12 bases remained unmatched. Germline V gives CDR1 KGHSH, CDR2 LQKENI. CDR3 protein: CASSPKTYDRADTQYF. For the CDR3, the DNA is TGTGCCAGCTCACCGAAAACCTATGACAGGGCTGATACGCAGTATTTT. The full variable domain, in which reference TRBV18 and TRBJ2-3 provide the parts outside the CDR3, is NAGVMQNPRHLVRRRGQEARLRCSPMKGHSHVYWYRQLPEEGLKFMVYLQKENIIDESGMPKERFSAEFPKEGPSILRIQQVVRGDSAAYFCASSPKTYDRADTQYFGPGTRLTVL.

The chain uses TRBV9 and TRBJ1-6; D is uncertain. CDR3 length: 15 residues. V gave up 0 bases and J gave up 7 bases, with 11 bases separating them. In germline, CDR1 is SGDLS, CDR2 YYNGEE. CDR3 residues: CASSVDPGMNSPLHF. The CDR3 coding sequence is TGTGCCAGCAGCGTAGATCCCGGGATGAATTCACCCCTCCACTTT.

J is TRBJ1-5 and V is TRBV6-5; 7 positions match TRBD1. Germline assignment: CDR1 MNHEY and CDR2 SVGAGI. This CDR3 spans 14 amino acids. Trimming removed 6 bases from V and 4 bases from J; junction bases left unmatched: 6. CDR3 in DNA: TGTGCCAGCAGGAAGGGACAGACAAATCAGCCCCAGCATTTT. Translating it yields CASRKGQTNQPQHF.

The genes are TRBV10-3 and TRBJ1-5; D is undetermined. The CDR3 covers 14 residues. Germline assignment: CDR1 ENHRY and CDR2 SYGVKD. V was shortened by 6 bases and J by 7 bases, with 16 bases between the two germline ends. The CDR3: CAIRDSLPGQPQHF. As DNA, the CDR3 is TGTGCCATCAGGGATAGTCTACCGGGGCAGCCCCAGCATTTT.

This clone was observed a handful of times. This chain links TRBV28 with TRBJ2-6, with 9 nucleotides matching TRBD1. The CDR3 length is 19 residues. V trimming: 6 bases; J trimming: 0 bases; junction bases outside the gene matches: 12. CDR1 and CDR2 (germline): MDHEN, SYDVKM. In nucleotides, the CDR3 is TGTGCCAGCAGAACCGCGGGACAGGGATATTACTCTGGGGCCAACGTCCTGACTTTC. Residues: CASRTAGQGYYSGANVLTF.

The chain combines TRBV21-1 with TRBJ2-6; the D segment call TRBD1 is taken from the table without a DNA check. TRBV21-1 is a pseudogene segment. The CDR3 runs to 21 residues. Here the CDR3 reads CASTLEPPGQGGISGANVLTF. The DNA for the CDR3 is TGTGCCAGCACCCTAGAACCCCCGGGACAGGGAGGGATATCTGGGGCCAACGTCCTGACTTTC.

The V call is TRBV4-3, the J call TRBJ2-3; weak D call: TRBD1 (5 bases). CDR3 length equals 14 residues. Looked up from germline, CDR1 is LGHNA and CDR2 is YSLEER. The V gene lost 2 bases and the J gene lost 2 bases, with 8 bases spanning the gap. The CDR3: CASSQRQFTDTQYF. The DNA of the CDR3 is TGCGCCAGCAGCCAAAGACAGTTCACAGATACGCAGTATTTT.

This sequence joins TRBV5-1 and TRBJ2-2; 9 bases map to TRBD1. Per the germline V gene, CDR1 is SGHRS and CDR2 is YFSETQ. Trimming at V came to 3 bases and at J to 2 bases, leaving 2 bases not matched to a gene. This CDR3 comprises 15 residues. CDR3 amino acids: CASSWGQGNTGELFF. CDR3 nucleotides: TGCGCCAGCAGCTGGGGACAGGGAAACACCGGGGAGCTGTTTTTT.

The rearrangement links TRBV18 to TRBJ1-1; no clear D. Germline V gives CDR1 KGHSH, CDR2 LQKENI. Trimming took 3 bases from V and 7 from J, leaving 12 bases between them. CDR3 length equals 13 residues. The CDR3 loop reads CASSPYRSHEAFF. CDR3 coding DNA: TGTGCCAGCTCACCTTATCGGTCCCATGAAGCTTTCTTT.

This clone was recorded once. The chain combines TRBV4-2 with TRBJ2-5; the match to TRBD1 covers 8 bases. The CDR3 has 16 residues. V shed 1 base and J 3 bases; nucleotides not matched to a gene: 7. Germline CDR1 is LGHNA and CDR2 is YNFKEQ. The CDR3: CASSQGAGGVKETQYF. The CDR3 DNA reads TGTGCCAGCAGCCAAGGAGCAGGGGGCGTAAAAGAGACCCAGTACTTC.